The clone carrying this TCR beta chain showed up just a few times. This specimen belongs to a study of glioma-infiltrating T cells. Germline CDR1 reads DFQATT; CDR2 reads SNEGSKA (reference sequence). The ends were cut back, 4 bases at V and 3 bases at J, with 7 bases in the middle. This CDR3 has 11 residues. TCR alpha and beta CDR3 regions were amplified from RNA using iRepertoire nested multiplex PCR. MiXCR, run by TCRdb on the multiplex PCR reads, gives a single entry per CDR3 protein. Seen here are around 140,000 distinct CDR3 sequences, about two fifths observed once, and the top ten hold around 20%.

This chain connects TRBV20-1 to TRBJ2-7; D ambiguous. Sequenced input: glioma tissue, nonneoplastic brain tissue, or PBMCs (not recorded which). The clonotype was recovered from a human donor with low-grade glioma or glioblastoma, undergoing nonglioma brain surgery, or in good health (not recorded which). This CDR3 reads CSATPYYEQYF. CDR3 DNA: TGCAGTGCTACGCCTTACTACGAGCAGTACTTC.